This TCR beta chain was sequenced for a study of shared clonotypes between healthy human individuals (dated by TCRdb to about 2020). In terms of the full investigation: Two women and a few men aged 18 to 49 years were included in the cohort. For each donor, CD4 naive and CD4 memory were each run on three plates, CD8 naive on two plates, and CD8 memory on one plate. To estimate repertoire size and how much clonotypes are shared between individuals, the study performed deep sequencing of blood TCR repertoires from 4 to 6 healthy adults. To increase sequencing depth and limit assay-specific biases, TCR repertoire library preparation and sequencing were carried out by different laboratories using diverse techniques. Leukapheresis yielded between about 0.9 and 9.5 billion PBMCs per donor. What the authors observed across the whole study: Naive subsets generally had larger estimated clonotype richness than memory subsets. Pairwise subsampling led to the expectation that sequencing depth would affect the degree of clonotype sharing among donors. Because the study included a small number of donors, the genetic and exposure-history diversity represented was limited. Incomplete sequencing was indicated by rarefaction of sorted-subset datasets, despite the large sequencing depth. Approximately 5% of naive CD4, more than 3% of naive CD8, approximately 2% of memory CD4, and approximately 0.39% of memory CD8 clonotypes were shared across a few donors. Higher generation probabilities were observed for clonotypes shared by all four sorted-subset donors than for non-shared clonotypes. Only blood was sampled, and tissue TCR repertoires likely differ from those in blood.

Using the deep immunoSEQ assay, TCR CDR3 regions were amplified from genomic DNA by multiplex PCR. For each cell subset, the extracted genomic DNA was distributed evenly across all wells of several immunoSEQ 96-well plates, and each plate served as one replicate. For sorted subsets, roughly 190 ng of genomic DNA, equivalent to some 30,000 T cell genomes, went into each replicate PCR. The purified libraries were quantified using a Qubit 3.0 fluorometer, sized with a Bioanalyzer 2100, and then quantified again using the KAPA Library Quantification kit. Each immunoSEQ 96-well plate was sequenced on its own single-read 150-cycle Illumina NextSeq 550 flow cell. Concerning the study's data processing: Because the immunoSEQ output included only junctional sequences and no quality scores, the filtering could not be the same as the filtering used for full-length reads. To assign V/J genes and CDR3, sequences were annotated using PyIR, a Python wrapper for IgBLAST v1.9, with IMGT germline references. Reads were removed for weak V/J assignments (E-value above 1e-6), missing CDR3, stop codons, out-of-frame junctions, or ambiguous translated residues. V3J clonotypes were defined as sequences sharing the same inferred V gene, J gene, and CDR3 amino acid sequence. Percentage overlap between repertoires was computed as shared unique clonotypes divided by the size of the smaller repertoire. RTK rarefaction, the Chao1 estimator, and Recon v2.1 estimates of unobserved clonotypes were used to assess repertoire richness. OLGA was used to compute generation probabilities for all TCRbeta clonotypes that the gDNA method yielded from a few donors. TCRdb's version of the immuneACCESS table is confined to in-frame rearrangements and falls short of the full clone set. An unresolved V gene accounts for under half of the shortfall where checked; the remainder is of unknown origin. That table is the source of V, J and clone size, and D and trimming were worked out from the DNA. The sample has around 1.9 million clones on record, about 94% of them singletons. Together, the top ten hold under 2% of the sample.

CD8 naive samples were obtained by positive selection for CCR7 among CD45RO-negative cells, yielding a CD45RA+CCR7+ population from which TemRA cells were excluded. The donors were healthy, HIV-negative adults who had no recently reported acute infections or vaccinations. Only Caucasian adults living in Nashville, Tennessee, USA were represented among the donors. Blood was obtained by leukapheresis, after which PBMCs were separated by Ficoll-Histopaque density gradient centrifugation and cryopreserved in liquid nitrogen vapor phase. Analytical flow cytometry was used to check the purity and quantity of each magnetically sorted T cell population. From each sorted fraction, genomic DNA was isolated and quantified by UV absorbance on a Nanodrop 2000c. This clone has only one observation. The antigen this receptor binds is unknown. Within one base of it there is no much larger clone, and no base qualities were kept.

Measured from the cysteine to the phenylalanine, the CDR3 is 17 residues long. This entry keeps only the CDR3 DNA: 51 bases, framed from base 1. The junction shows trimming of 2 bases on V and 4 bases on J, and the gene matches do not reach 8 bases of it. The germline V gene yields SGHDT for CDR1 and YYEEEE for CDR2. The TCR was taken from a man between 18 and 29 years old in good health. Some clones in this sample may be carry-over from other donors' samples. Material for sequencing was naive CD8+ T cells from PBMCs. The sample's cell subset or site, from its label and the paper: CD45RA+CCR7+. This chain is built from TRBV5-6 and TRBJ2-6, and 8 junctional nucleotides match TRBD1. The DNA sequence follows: TGTGCCAGCAGCTTCGGGCAGGGGGCTCAGGGGGCCAACGTCCTGACTTTC. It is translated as CASSFGQGAQGANVLTF.